This entry features one TCR beta chain sequence. Sequencing was performed with immunoSEQ multiplex PCR; in TCRdb, only in-frame clones are kept and a portion is missing. The data hold 25,000 to 35,000 clones, with around 87% observed a single time. The entry originates in a study of PD-L1 blockade in urothelial cancer. Germline CDR1 LNHNV, CDR2 YYDKDF (reference sequence). V shed 3 bases, J shed 7 bases, and the junction held 8 bases outside the gene matches. The CDR3 extends over 14 amino acids. V gene TRBV15 combines with J gene TRBJ2-7; 8 bases are a match to TRBD1. This TCR was sampled from a man aged 50 or older with urothelial cancer. The sample in question was PBMCs, obtained around atezolizumab (anti-PD-L1) treatment. CDR3 in amino acids: CATSRDRVGGEQYF. CDR3 bases: TGTGCCACCAGCAGGGACAGGGTAGGAGGGGAGCAGTACTTC.